Listed below are T cell receptor beta chains from one sample, sequenced in a study of regulatory T cells in long-lasting Graves disease. Via MiXCR, TCRdb re-called the multiplex PCR reads, giving one row per CDR3 protein. The sample has more than 450,000 distinct CDR3 sequences; around 16% are singletons. These same records also appear under a second study, on T cells in Graves' hyperthyroidism and ophthalmopathy.

The material was peripheral blood mononuclear cells (PBMCs), obtained at new diagnosis, from a patient treated with antithyroid drugs. These receptors all stem from a man aged 40-49 years with Graves disease. Both conserved end residues are part of each CDR3. The D gene is left open where the match is weak. Expanded clones get a size class; other rows say once, few or many, or leave the size out.

V	size	J	D	DNA	CDR3
TRBV24-1	many	TRBJ2-1	TRBD2	TGTGCCACCAGTGATCCCGGGACTAGCGGGACCTACAATGAGCAGTTCTTC	CATSDPGTSGTYNEQFF
TRBV11-2	many	TRBJ2-5	-	TGTGCCAGCAGCTTAGATCGGGGGAGGCGAGAGACCCAGTACTTC	CASSLDRGRRETQYF
TRBV6-1	few	TRBJ2-1	-	TGTGCCAGCAGGGTACTACGGGGATCCTACAATGAGCAGTTCTTC	CASRVLRGSYNEQFF
TRBV13	many	TRBJ2-3	-	TGTGCCAGCATCGGTCGAGGGGGTATTCGTCGAGATACGCAGTATTTT	CASIGRGGIRRDTQYF
TRBV28	many	TRBJ1-5	-	TGTGCCAGCAGGACCAACAGGGAGGGGATCAATCAGCCCCAGCATTTT	CASRTNREGINQPQHF
TRBV6-1	-	TRBJ1-6	-	TGTGCCAGCAGTCATTCCGTAAATTCACCCCTCCACTTT	CASSHSVNSPLHF
TRBV5-1	-	TRBJ2-7	TRBD1	TGCGCCAGCAGCTTGTTGGGACAGGAGAACGAGCAGTACTTC	CASSLLGQENEQYF
TRBV10-3	many	TRBJ1-2	-	TGTGCCAAACGACAGGATACCAACTATGGCTACACCTTC	CAKRQDTNYGYTF
TRBV12-3/TRBV12-4	many	TRBJ2-5	-	TGTGCCAGCAGTTTAGCTGCAGGGGTTGGGACCCAGTACTTC	CASSLAAGVGTQYF
TRBV10-3	-	TRBJ2-3	TRBD2	TGTGCCATCAAAAACCCGGGGGGTTCGACAGATACGCAGTATTTT	CAIKNPGGSTDTQYF
TRBV28	many	TRBJ2-3	TRBD2	TGTGCCAGCGGTGGACTAGCGGGAAGGATCACAGATACGCAGTATTTT	CASGGLAGRITDTQYF
TRBV5-1	many	TRBJ2-1	TRBD2	TGCGCCAGCAGCGGGGGAGGGCCTTACGGAGAGTTCTTC	CASSGGGPYGEFF
TRBV30	-	TRBJ2-4	-	TGTGCCTGGAGTGGATCAATAGGGGGGAATGAGCAGTCCTTC	CAWSGSIGGNEQSF
TRBV20-1	-	TRBJ2-5	TRBD1	TGCAGTGCTAAAACCTACAGGGGGCTGGGAGAGACCCAGTACTTC	CSAKTYRGLGETQYF
TRBV19	many	TRBJ2-3	-	TGTGCCAGTAGTATAGCGGGACGGAGCACAGATACGCAGTATTTT	CASSIAGRSTDTQYF
TRBV25-1	-	TRBJ2-1	-	TGTGCCAGCAGTGAAATAGCGGCCTCCTACAATGAGCAGTTCTTC	CASSEIAASYNEQFF
TRBV7-2	-	TRBJ1-6	-	TGTGCCAGCAGCTTAGCGCTGGTAGGCAGAGGGTTTAGTTCACCCCTCCACTTT	CASSLALVGRGFSSPLHF
TRBV20-1	-	TRBJ2-2	TRBD1	TGCAGTGCTCCCGGGACAGGGGTTGGGGAGCTGTTTTTT	CSAPGTGVGELFF
TRBV7-9	-	TRBJ2-7	-	TGTGCCAGCAGCCCCCCGGGACTTGGTCCCTACGAGCAGTACTTC	CASSPPGLGPYEQYF
TRBV19	-	TRBJ2-7	TRBD1	TGTGCCAGTAGTACAACCGGGACAGGGGTCCTCTACGAGCAGTACTTC	CASSTTGTGVLYEQYF
TRBV20-1	once	TRBJ2-7	-	TGCAGTGCTAGGGATTCCGGGATGTTCTCCTACGAGCAGTACTTC	CSARDSGMFSYEQYF
TRBV29-1	-	TRBJ2-1	-	TGCAGCGTTGGAAACAATGAGCAGTTCTTC	CSVGNNEQFF
TRBV6-8	many	TRBJ2-7	-	TGTGCCAGCAGCGGGGGTGAGGGACCGGGCGAGCAGTACTTC	CASSGGEGPGEQYF
TRBV6-1	-	TRBJ2-1	TRBD2	TGTGCCAGCACTCCAGGGACTAGCGGGAGCGTCGGCTCCTACAATGAGCAGTTCTTC	CASTPGTSGSVGSYNEQFF
TRBV6-5	few	TRBJ2-7	TRBD2	TGTGCCAGCAGTTCTGGACTAGCGGGAGTATCCGAGCAGTACTTC	CASSSGLAGVSEQYF
TRBV11-1	-	TRBJ2-7	TRBD2	TGTGCCAGCAGCCTCGGACTAGCGGGAGGGCCGCAGTACTTC	CASSLGLAGGPQYF
TRBV6-1	-	TRBJ1-1	-	TGTGCCAGCAGTCCGTCTTCGTCGGTACACTTGGGAGCTTTCTTT	CASSPSSSVHLGAFF
TRBV19	few	TRBJ1-1	-	TGTGCCAGTAGTACACGACCTCCCACTGAAGCTTTCTTT	CASSTRPPTEAFF
TRBV6-1	few	TRBJ2-2	TRBD1	TGTGCCAGCAGCCGTAGACAGGGAACAAACACCGGGGAGCTGTTTTTT	CASSRRQGTNTGELFF
TRBV12-5	few	TRBJ2-1	-	TGTGCTAGTGGTTTGACCATCGGTCCGGGACTTTCTTACAATGAGCAGTTCTTC	CASGLTIGPGLSYNEQFF
TRBV5-1	many	TRBJ2-7	TRBD1	TGCGCCAGCAGCACCGGGACAGGCACCTACGAGCAGTACTTC	CASSTGTGTYEQYF